The clone carrying this TCR beta chain was counted only a few times. Its antigen is unknown. The V gene's germline CDR1 is SGHRS and CDR2 YFSETQ. There are 20 residues in the CDR3. J gave up 0 bases and V 0 bases, and 14 bases lay outside the gene matches. The record originates from a study of beta chain features in type 1 diabetes. Study context: The patient and healthy donor groups were comparable for age, gender and cell yields.

Study findings and constraints: Sequencing used cDNA, and cells with high TCR expression could therefore be over-represented. There was a moderate but significant shortening of TCRB CDR3s in all four CD4+ subsets of Type 1 diabetes patients. VDJ junctions from patients with type 1 diabetes contained fewer insertions and more deletions.

What was sequenced were expressed TCRB transcripts, since all of the isolated RNA had been reverse transcribed. Assay used: immunoSEQ multiplex PCR; TCRdb lists only in-frame clones, some missing. In the table there are about 150,000 clones, roughly 10% of which are singletons. The chain joins TRBV5-1 to TRBJ2-4; TRBD2 matches 8 bases. Sequenced: central memory CD4+ T cells from blood. This receptor was taken from a woman aged 30 to 39 with type 1 diabetes. The CDR3 here is CASSLGLDRRGVLAKNIQYF. CDR3 coding DNA: TGCGCCAGCAGCTTGGGACTCGACAGGCGGGGGGTTCTAGCCAAAAACATTCAGTACTTC. The variable domain in full, with the rest retrieved from reference TRBV5-1 and TRBJ2-4, is KAGVTQTPRYLIKTRGQQVTLSCSPISGHRSVSWYQQTPGQGLQFLFEYFSETQRNKGNFPGRFSGRQFSNSRSEMNVSTLELGDSALYLCASSLGLDRRGVLAKNIQYFGAGTRLSVL.